This T cell receptor (beta chain) comes out of a study of hypomethylating agent response in myelodysplastic syndrome. Study at large: Of these patients, roughly six responded (complete response or hematologic improvement) and a few did not.

This clone was seen a handful of times. V lost 7 bases, J lost 0 bases, and 19 bases lay in between. Germline V lookup: CDR1 SNHLY, CDR2 FYNNEI. The CDR3 is 17 residues long. TCRdb's copy holds only in-frame clones and misses some; the assay was immunoSEQ multiplex PCR. The sample yields 6,000 to 6,500 clones, approximately 80% seen once. The origin of this receptor is a human donor with myelodysplastic syndrome. The sequencing used bone marrow, collected before or after starting hypomethylating agent treatment for myelodysplastic syndrome (not recorded which). V and J are TRBV2 and TRBJ1-5; weak D call: TRBD1 (6 bases). The chain's CDR3 is CASTSPAGAGSNQPQHF. CDR3 DNA sequence: TGTGCCAGCACCTCCCCGGCGGGGGCGGGTAGCAATCAGCCCCAGCATTTT.